These T cell receptor beta chains were read from a single sample in a study of blood T cell repertoires in COVID-19. Repertoires were generated with immunoSEQ multiplex PCR, while TCRdb's copy carries only in-frame clones and drops some. The sample consists of roughly 130,000 clones, roughly 85% of them appearing once. Sequenced input: peripheral blood. These receptors all come from a man aged 60 to 75 with acute or convalescent COVID-19. Each CDR3 is given with its conserved first and last residue. Fields, in order: clone size, D gene, J gene, V gene, CDR3 protein, CDR3 DNA. The D gene is left open where the match is weak. Size values are once, few and many counts, or a class for expanded clones, and some rows have none.

>.|.|TRBJ1-2|TRBV18
CASSHRDLRYGYTF
TGTGCCAGCTCACACCGGGACTTACGCTATGGCTACACCTTC
>.|.|TRBJ1-5|TRBV5-1
CASSPTGLDQPQHF
TGCGCCAGCAGCCCTACAGGGTTGGATCAGCCCCAGCATTTT
>.|.|TRBJ1-3|TRBV5-6
CASIKTGSGNTIYF
TGTGCCAGCATCAAGACAGGCTCTGGAAACACCATATATTTT
>.|TRBD2|TRBJ2-2|TRBV27
CANYHRVMGLAGVRTGELFF
TGTGCCAACTACCACAGGGTTATGGGACTAGCGGGAGTACGGACCGGGGAGCTGTTTTTT
>.|TRBD2|TRBJ2-3|TRBV19
CATTGGTSGRGTDTQYF
TGTGCCACCACAGGCGGGACTAGCGGGAGAGGGACAGATACGCAGTATTTT
>.|TRBD1|TRBJ2-1|TRBV18
CASSQTGSTYNEQFF
TGTGCCAGCTCACAGACAGGGTCCACCTACAATGAGCAGTTCTTC
>.|TRBD1|TRBJ1-5|TRBV19
CASTGTGGRQPQHF
TGTGCCTCAACCGGGACAGGGGGCCGTCAGCCCCAGCATTTT
>.|TRBD1|TRBJ1-4|TRBV6-5
CASSARTGAEKLFF
TGTGCCAGCAGCGCCAGGACAGGGGCGGAAAAACTGTTTTTT
>.|TRBD2|TRBJ2-1|TRBV6-5
CASIRKSGSGNEQFF
TGTGCCAGCATCAGAAAGAGCGGGAGCGGCAATGAGCAGTTCTTC
>.|.|TRBJ2-7|TRBV19
CASSIRGNYEQYF
TGTGCCAGTAGTATTAGAGGGAACTACGAGCAGTACTTC
>.|.|TRBJ1-1|TRBV30
CALTGVLGAEAFF
TGTGCTTTGACGGGGGTTCTTGGGGCTGAAGCTTTCTTT
>.|TRBD2|TRBJ2-1|TRBV5-4
CASSSSGRSYNEQFF
TGTGCCAGCAGCTCAAGCGGGAGGTCCTACAATGAGCAGTTCTTC
>.|TRBD1|TRBJ2-7|TRBV7-3
CASSPGTGGVDEQYF
TGTGCCAGCAGCCCGGGGACAGGGGGGGTGGACGAGCAGTACTTC
>.|.|TRBJ1-5|TRBV6-6
CASSYFGEPQHF
TGTGCCAGCAGTTACTTCGGAGAGCCCCAGCATTTT
>.|.|TRBJ2-1|TRBV7-6
CASSLGSGSHNEQFF
TGTGCCAGCAGCTTAGGAAGTGGGAGCCACAATGAGCAGTTCTTC
>.|TRBD2|TRBJ2-3|TRBV5-1
CASSLAGSASGMDTQYF
TGCGCCAGCAGCTTGGCCGGTTCGGCTAGCGGAATGGATACGCAGTATTTT
>.|.|TRBJ1-4|TRBV18
CASSPGTTNEKLFF
TGTGCCAGCTCACCTGGGACAACGAATGAAAAACTGTTTTTT
>few|.|TRBJ2-7|TRBV18
CASSPNQESYEQYF
TGTGCCAGCTCACCAAATCAGGAATCCTACGAGCAGTACTTC
>.|TRBD2|TRBJ2-1|TRBV15
CATSRDVGLAGDNEQFF
TGTGCCACCAGCAGAGATGTCGGGCTAGCGGGAGACAATGAGCAGTTCTTC
>.|TRBD2|TRBJ2-7|TRBV7-3
CASSFSGGDYEQYF
TGTGCCAGCAGCTTTAGCGGGGGGGACTACGAGCAGTACTTC
>once|.|TRBJ2-7|TRBV7-2
CASSSSPGYEQYF
TGTGCCAGCAGCTCCTCTCCAGGCTACGAGCAGTACTTC
>.|.|TRBJ1-6|TRBV27
CASRRGGSSTYNSPLHF
TGTGCCAGCAGGAGGGGAGGCTCTTCCACCTATAATTCACCCCTCCACTTT
>few|TRBD2|TRBJ2-2|TRBV15
CATRGGSQTGELFF
TGTGCCACAAGGGGCGGGAGCCAGACCGGGGAGCTGTTTTTT
>few|TRBD1|TRBJ1-5|TRBV6-1
CASSDGTVLQPQHF
TGTGCCAGCAGTGACGGGACAGTCCTTCAGCCCCAGCATTTT
>.|.|TRBJ1-5|TRBV6-6
CASSSRGLGNQPQHF
TGTGCCAGCAGTTCCCGGGGATTAGGGAATCAGCCCCAGCATTTT
>.|.|TRBJ2-1|TRBV7-9
CASSPERARNEQFF
TGTGCCAGCAGCCCTGAGCGGGCACGAAATGAGCAGTTCTTC
>.|TRBD2|TRBJ2-1|TRBV3-1/TRBV3-2
CASSRGWGTSGNNEQFF
TGTGCCAGCAGCCGTGGGTGGGGGACTAGCGGAAACAATGAGCAGTTCTTC
>.|.|TRBJ1-3|TRBV5-5
CASSPSGGSGNTIYF
TGTGCCAGCAGTCCCTCCGGGGGCTCTGGAAACACCATATATTTT
>.|.|TRBJ1-2|TRBV30
CAWSRGGYGYTF
TGTGCCTGGAGTCGGGGAGGGTATGGCTACACCTTC
>.|.|TRBJ2-3|TRBV6-2/TRBV6-3
CASSTKRPPLTNTQYF
TGTGCCAGCAGTACCAAGCGGCCCCCCTTAACGAATACGCAGTATTTT
>few|.|TRBJ2-7|TRBV3-1/TRBV3-2
CASSQGLAGSLHEQYF
TGTGCCAGCAGCCAAGGACTGGCAGGGTCTCTCCACGAGCAGTACTTC
>.|.|TRBJ2-5|TRBV5-5
CASSLTGRTQETQYF
TGTGCCAGCAGCTTGACAGGGAGAACCCAAGAGACCCAGTACTTC
>.|.|TRBJ1-6|TRBV7-9
CASSLASGPGSPLHF
TGTGCCAGCAGCTTAGCATCAGGGCCGGGCTCACCCCTCCACTTT
>.|.|TRBJ1-1|TRBV19
CASSIRQAAGTEAFF
TGTGCCAGTAGTATCCGACAGGCCGCAGGGACTGAAGCTTTCTTT
>few|.|TRBJ2-3|TRBV27
CASSLRGQDTQYF
TGTGCCAGCAGTCTGCGGGGGCAGGATACGCAGTATTTT
>.|.|TRBJ1-4|TRBV6-5
CASIRTNEEKLFF
TGTGCCAGCATACGTACTAATGAAGAAAAACTGTTTTTT
>.|.|TRBJ2-6|TRBV30
CAWSGQGVLGGANVLTF
TGTGCCTGGAGTGGACAAGGGGTTTTGGGCGGGGCCAACGTCCTGACTTTC
>.|TRBD1|TRBJ1-3|TRBV7-8
CASSYGQGFNTIYF
TGTGCCAGCAGCTATGGACAGGGGTTCAACACCATATATTTT
>.|.|TRBJ2-7|TRBV11-3
CASSLDDSSYEQYF
TGTGCCAGCAGCTTAGACGACAGCTCCTATGAGCAGTACTTC
>.|.|TRBJ1-5|TRBV12-3/TRBV12-4
CASSFGNQPQHF
TGTGCCAGCAGTTTCGGCAATCAGCCCCAGCATTTT
>once|.|TRBJ2-7|TRBV28
CASSSRDGGFVVQYF
TGTGCCAGCAGTTCCCGGGACGGGGGTTTCGTTGTGCAGTACTTC
>few|TRBD2|TRBJ2-1|TRBV4-2
CASSQSPPGLAGGVDNEQFF
TGTGCCAGCAGCCAATCTCCTCCCGGACTAGCGGGTGGAGTCGACAATGAGCAGTTCTTC
>.|.|TRBJ1-1|TRBV20-1
CSASRSYSMNTEAFF
TGCAGTGCTAGTAGGTCGTACAGCATGAACACTGAAGCTTTCTTT
>.|.|TRBJ1-2|TRBV27
CASSGGRHNYGYTF
TGTGCCAGCTCGGGGGGGCGTCATAACTATGGCTACACCTTC
>.|.|TRBJ1-2|TRBV6-5
CAAEEFRYGYTF
TGTGCCGCGGAAGAATTTAGGTATGGCTACACCTTC
>.|TRBD1|TRBJ1-5|TRBV6-6
CASSTTGGNQPQHF
TGTGCCAGCAGCACGACAGGGGGCAATCAGCCCCAGCATTTT
>.|.|TRBJ2-5|TRBV3-1/TRBV3-2
CASSQLEETQYF
TGTGCCAGCAGCCAGCTAGAAGAGACCCAGTACTTC
>.|TRBD1|TRBJ1-6|TRBV5-1
CASSPRDRGGSPLHF
TGCGCCAGCAGCCCGAGGGACAGGGGAGGTTCACCCCTCCACTTT
>.|.|TRBJ1-4|TRBV6-6
CASRGGEKLFF
TGTGCCAGCAGGGGAGGGGAAAAACTGTTTTTT
>.|.|TRBJ2-4|TRBV27
CASSPTDLAKNIQYF
TGTGCCAGCAGCCCGACAGATCTAGCCAAAAACATTCAGTACTTC
>.|.|TRBJ1-1|TRBV9
CASSVAQNTEAFF
TGTGCCAGCAGCGTAGCACAGAACACTGAAGCTTTCTTT
>.|TRBD2|TRBJ2-3|TRBV5-4
CASSLETSGTDTQYF
TGTGCCAGCAGCTTGGAAACTAGCGGGACCGATACGCAGTATTTT
>.|.|TRBJ1-1|TRBV19
CASSFRQENTEAFF
TGTGCCAGTAGTTTCCGGCAGGAGAACACTGAAGCTTTCTTT
>.|.|TRBJ2-3|TRBV19
CASSPQTPLGGQYF
TGTGCCAGTAGTCCCCAGACTCCCCTGGGAGGGCAGTATTTT